This section outlines one TCR beta chain sequence together with its context. What this receptor recognizes is not known. No clone much larger than this one lies a single base away; base qualities are absent. TCR sequencing with the immunoSEQ assay provided the T-cell fraction in tumor and uninvolved lung tissue. The authors' analysis ran thus. To analyze survival, patients were divided into a high T-cell fraction group (upper tertile) and a low T-cell fraction group (lower two tertiles), and the two groups were compared using a log-rank test. A signed-rank test was used to test differences in T-cell fraction between paired tumor and uninvolved lung samples. TCRdb provides this immuneACCESS table in a form limited to in-frame rearrangements. Some clones are lacking; in checked studies, under half of them reflect an unresolved V gene, and why the rest are absent is not known. V, J and clone size reflect that table, while D and trimming were determined from the DNA. The sample table records approximately 10,000 clones; roughly 89% of these occur just once. The ten largest clones take up under 9.5% of the sample.

This entry comes from a study of tumor-infiltrating lymphocytes in localized non-small cell lung cancer (dated by TCRdb to about 2021). At the level of the whole study: Patients whose samples were collected after neoadjuvant chemotherapy, as well as both smokers and never-smokers and several histologies, were included in the cohort. In total, the ICON cohort consisted of over a hundred surgical patients with localized non-small cell lung cancer who had their tumors resected. A total of under 65 patients were part of the paired comparison of immunoSEQ T-cell fraction between tumor and uninvolved lung. Each patient provided resected tumor tissue plus uninvolved lung tissue from the same patient, with the uninvolved lung tissue described as non-adjacent to the tumor. Flow cytometry, multiplex immunofluorescence, RNA-seq, exome sequencing and proteomics were applied to the same patients as TCR sequencing, which was one of several integrated assays. Overall study results and their limits: Tumor T-cell fraction from TCR sequencing was not associated with recurrence-free survival (p = 0.61). Consistent with immunofluorescence CD3 counts, TCRbeta sequencing supported greater T cell infiltration in tumors than in uninvolved lung tissue. TCR-derived T-cell fraction did not differ between the flow cytometry-defined immunotypes IM1 (good prognosis) and IM2 (poor prognosis). Because assay coverage varied across patients depending on available tissue quantity, TCR sequencing was performed for only a subset of the cohort. Different pieces of the same tissue were used for different assays, so technical variation could not be separated from intratumor heterogeneity.

ICON enrollment began in 2016, and the last patient was enrolled in 2018. Fresh tumor and matched uninvolved tissue for in-depth immune analyses, including TCR sequencing, were collected from a subcohort of about 77 patients. TCR sequencing was performed on DNA isolated from bulk tissue, without cell sorting. CDR1 and CDR2 are read off the germline V gene as SGHVS and FNYEAQ. Deletion took 3 bases off V and 5 bases off J, with a span of 12 bases between the germline ends. Taken from cysteine to phenylalanine, the CDR3 has 14 residues. This entry keeps only the CDR3 DNA: 42 bases, framed from base 1. The clonotype comes from a human donor with non-small cell lung cancer. The receptor chain draws on TRBV7-6 and TRBJ2-3; the D segment is perhaps TRBD1 or TRBD2, each sharing 5 matched bases. Sequenced: lung tumor tissue. The sequenced DNA is TGTGCCAGCAGCTTTCTTCCGGGACGAGATACGCAGTATTTT. This yields the protein CASSFLPGRDTQYF.